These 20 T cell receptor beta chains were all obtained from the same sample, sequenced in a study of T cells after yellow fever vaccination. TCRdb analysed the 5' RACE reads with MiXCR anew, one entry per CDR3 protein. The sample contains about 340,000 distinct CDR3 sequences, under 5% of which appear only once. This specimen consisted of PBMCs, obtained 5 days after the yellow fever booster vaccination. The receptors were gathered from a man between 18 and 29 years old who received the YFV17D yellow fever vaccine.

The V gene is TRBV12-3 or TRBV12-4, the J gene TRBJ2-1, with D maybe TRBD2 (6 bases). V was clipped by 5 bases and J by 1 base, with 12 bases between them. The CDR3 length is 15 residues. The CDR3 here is CASSTAGLSYNEQFF. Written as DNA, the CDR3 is TGTGCCAGCAGTACGGCGGGGTTATCCTACAATGAGCAGTTCTTC.

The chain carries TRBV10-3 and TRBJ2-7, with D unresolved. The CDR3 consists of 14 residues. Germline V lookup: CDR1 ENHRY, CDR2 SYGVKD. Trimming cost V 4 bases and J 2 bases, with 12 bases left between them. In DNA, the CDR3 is TGTGCCATCAGTGTAGGTGGCGGAGCCTACGAGCAGTACTTC. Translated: CAISVGGGAYEQYF.

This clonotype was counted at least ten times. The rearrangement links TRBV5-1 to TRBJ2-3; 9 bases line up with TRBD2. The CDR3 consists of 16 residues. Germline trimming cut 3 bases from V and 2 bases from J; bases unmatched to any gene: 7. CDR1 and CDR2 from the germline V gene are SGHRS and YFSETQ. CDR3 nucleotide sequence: TGCGCCAGCAGCTCGCTTAGCGGGGGCCTCACAGATACGCAGTATTTT. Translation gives CASSSLSGGLTDTQYF.

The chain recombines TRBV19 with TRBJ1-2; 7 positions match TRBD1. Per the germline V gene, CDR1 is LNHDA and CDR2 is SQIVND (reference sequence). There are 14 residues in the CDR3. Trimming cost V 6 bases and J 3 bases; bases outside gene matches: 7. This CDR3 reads CASRTGSEDYGYTF. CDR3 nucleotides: TGTGCCAGTAGGACAGGGTCGGAGGACTATGGCTACACCTTC.

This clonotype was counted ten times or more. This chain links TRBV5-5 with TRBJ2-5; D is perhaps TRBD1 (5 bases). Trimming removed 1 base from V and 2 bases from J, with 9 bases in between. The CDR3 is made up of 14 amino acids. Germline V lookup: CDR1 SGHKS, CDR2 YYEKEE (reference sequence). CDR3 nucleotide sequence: TGTGCCAGCAGCTTGACGACAGTTCAAGAGACCCAGTACTTC. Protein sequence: CASSLTTVQETQYF.

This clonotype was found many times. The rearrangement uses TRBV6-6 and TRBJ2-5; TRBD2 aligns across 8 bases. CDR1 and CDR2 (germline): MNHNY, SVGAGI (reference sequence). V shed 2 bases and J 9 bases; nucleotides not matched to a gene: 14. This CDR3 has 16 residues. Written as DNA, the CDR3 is TGTGCCAGCAGTTACCCGGACCGCTGGCCGGGGGGGGCCCAGTACTTC. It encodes CASSYPDRWPGGAQYF.

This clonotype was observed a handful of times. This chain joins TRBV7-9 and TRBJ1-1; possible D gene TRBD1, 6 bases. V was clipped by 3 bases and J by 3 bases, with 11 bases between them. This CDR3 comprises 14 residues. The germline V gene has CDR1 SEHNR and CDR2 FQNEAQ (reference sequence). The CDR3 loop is CASSLRGDYTEAFF. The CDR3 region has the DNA TGTGCCAGCAGCTTGAGGGGGGACTACACTGAAGCTTTCTTT. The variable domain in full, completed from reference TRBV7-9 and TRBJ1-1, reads DTGVSQNPRHKITKRGQNVTFRCDPISEHNRLYWYRQTLGQGPEFLTYFQNEAQLEKSRLLSDRFSAERPKGSFSTLEIQRTEQGDSAMYLCASSLRGDYTEAFFGQGTRLTVV.

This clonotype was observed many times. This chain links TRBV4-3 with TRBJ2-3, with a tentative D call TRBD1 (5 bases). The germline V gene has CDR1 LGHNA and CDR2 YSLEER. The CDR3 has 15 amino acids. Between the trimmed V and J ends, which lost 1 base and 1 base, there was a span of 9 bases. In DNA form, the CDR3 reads TGCGCCAGCAGCCAAGTTACAGGCCGCACAGATACGCAGTATTTT. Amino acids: CASSQVTGRTDTQYF.

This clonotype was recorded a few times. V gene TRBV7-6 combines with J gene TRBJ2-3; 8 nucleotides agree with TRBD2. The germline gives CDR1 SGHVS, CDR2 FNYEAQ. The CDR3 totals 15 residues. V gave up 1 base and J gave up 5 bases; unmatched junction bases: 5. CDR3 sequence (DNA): TGTGCCAGCAGCTTAGGAGCGGGGGATATAGATACGCAGTATTTT. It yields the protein CASSLGAGDIDTQYF.

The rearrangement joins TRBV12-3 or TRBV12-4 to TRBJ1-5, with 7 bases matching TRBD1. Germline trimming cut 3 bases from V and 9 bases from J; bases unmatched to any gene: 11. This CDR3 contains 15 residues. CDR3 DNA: TGTGCCAGCAGTTTGATTTCAGGGGGAGGAGGGCCCCAGCATTTT. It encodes CASSLISGGGGPQHF.

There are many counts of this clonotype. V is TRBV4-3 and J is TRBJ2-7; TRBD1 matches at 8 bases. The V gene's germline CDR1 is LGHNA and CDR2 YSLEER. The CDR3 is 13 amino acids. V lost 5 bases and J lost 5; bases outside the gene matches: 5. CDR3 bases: TGCGCCAGCAGCGCGACAGGGGCCCACGAGCAGTACTTC. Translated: CASSATGAHEQYF.

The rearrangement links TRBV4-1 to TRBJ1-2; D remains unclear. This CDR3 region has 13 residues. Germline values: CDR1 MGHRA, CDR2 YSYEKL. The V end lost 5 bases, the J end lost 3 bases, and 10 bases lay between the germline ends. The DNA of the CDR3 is TGCGCCAGCAGCTACGGGAGGGACTATGGCTACACCTTC. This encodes CASSYGRDYGYTF.

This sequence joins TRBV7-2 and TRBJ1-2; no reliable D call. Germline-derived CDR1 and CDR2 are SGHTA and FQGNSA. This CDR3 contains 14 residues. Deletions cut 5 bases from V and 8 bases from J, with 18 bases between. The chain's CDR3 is CASSQNALGGGYTF. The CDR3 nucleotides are TGTGCCAGCAGCCAGAACGCCCTGGGAGGAGGCTACACCTTC.

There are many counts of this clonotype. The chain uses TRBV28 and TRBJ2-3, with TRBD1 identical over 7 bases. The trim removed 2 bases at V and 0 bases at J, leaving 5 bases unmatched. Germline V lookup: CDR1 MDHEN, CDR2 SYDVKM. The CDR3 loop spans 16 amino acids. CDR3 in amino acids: CASSLMRGPSTDTQYF. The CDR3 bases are TGTGCCAGCAGTTTAATGAGGGGGCCTAGCACAGATACGCAGTATTTT.

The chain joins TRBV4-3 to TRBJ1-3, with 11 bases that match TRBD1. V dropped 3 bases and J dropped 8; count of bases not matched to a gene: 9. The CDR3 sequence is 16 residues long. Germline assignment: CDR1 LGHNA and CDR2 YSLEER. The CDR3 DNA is TGCGCCAGCAGCCAGGGACAGGGGGTTACCGGGGACACCATATATTTT. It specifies CASSQGQGVTGDTIYF.

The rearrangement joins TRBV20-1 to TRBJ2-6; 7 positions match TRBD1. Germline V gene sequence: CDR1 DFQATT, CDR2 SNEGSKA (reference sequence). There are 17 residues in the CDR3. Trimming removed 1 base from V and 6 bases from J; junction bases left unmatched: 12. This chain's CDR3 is CSARATGLRLEANVLTF. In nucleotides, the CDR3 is TGCAGTGCTAGAGCGACAGGGCTTAGGCTGGAGGCCAACGTCCTGACTTTC.

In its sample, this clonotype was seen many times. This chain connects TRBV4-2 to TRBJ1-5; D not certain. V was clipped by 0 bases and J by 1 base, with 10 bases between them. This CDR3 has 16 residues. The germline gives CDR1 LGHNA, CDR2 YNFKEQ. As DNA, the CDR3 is TGTGCCAGCAGCCAAGATGGAGGGCGGAGCAATCAGCCCCAGCATTTT. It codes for CASSQDGGRSNQPQHF.

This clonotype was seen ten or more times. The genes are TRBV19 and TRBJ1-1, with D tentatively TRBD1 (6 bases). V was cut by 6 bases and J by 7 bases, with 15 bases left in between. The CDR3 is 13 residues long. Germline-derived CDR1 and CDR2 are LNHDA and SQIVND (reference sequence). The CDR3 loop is CASRDGGAFEAFF. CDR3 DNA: TGTGCCAGTAGGGACGGGGGCGCTTTTGAAGCTTTCTTT.

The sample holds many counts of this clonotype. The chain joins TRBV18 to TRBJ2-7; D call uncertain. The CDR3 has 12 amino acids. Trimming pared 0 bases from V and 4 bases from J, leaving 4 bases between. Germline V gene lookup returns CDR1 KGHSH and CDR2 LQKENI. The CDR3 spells CASSPPGYEQYF. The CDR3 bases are TGTGCCAGCTCACCACCGGGGTACGAGCAGTACTTC.

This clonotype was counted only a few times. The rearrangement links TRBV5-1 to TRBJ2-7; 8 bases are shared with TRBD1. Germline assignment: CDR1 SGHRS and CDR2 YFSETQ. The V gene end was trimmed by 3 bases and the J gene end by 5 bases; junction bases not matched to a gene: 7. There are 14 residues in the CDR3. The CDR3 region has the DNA TGCGCCAGCAGCTCTGGACAGGGAGTGGACGAGCAGTACTTC. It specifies CASSSGQGVDEQYF.